This T cell receptor beta chain appears in the sequencing data of a study of cytomegalovirus exposure and HLA in healthy donors. Study results and caveats: Across all donors, roughly uniform sequencing depth was an assumption of the presence/absence analyses. The classifier, whose performance was assessed in both the original and validation cohorts, reportedly diagnosed cytomegalovirus status with high specificity and sensitivity.

Notes on this clone: Antigen specificity is unknown.

In the PCR, 60 Vbeta and 13 Jbeta primers were used. The data were produced by immunoSEQ multiplex PCR, yet TCRdb's version contains in-frame clones alone and is incomplete. The sample lists 63,000 or so clones, roughly four fifths occurring once. Trimming pared 5 bases from V and 6 bases from J, leaving 18 bases between. This CDR3 is 15 amino acids long. Germline loops: CDR1 SEHNR, CDR2 FQNEAQ (reference sequence). These donors counted as nominally healthy when sampled, but unrecorded immune exposures were likely. V is TRBV7-9 and J is TRBJ2-3; D is unresolved. Sequencing was carried out using PBMCs. The sequence was collected from a woman in her 30s in good health and CMV-seropositive. The CDR3 protein is CASSPPGVSFDTQYF. In DNA form, the CDR3 reads TGTGCCAGCAGCCCCCCCGGAGTGAGCTTCGATACGCAGTATTTT. Full variable domain (remainder filled in from reference TRBV7-9 and TRBJ2-3): DTGVSQNPRHKITKRGQNVTFRCDPISEHNRLYWYRQTLGQGPEFLTYFQNEAQLEKSRLLSDRFSAERPKGSFSTLEIQRTEQGDSAMYLCASSPPGVSFDTQYFGPGTRLTVL.